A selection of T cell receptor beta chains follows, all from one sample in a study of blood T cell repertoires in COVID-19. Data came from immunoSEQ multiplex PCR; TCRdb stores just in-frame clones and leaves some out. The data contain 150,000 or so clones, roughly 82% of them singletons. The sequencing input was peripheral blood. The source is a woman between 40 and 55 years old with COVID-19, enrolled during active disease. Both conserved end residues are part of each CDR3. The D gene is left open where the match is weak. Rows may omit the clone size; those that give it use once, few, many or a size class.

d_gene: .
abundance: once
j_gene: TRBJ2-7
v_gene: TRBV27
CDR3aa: CASRGLSSYEQYF
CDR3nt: TGTGCCAGCAGGGGACTGAGCTCCTACGAGCAGTACTTC

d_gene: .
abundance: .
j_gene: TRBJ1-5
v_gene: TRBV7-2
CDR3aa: CASSLDHSSNQPQHF
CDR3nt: TGTGCCAGCAGCTTAGATCACAGTAGCAATCAGCCCCAGCATTTT

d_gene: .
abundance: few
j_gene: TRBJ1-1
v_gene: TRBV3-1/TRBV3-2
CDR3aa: CASSQGRAEAFF
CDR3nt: TGTGCCAGCAGCCAGGGGAGGGCTGAAGCTTTCTTT

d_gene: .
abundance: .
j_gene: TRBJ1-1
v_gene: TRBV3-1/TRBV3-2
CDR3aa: CASSQSRGAVGRGEAFF
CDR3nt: TGTGCCAGCAGCCAATCCAGGGGTGCTGTGGGAAGGGGAGAAGCTTTCTTT

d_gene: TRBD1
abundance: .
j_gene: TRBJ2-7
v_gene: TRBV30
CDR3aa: CAWSAGGPYEQYF
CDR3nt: TGTGCCTGGAGTGCAGGGGGCCCCTACGAGCAGTACTTC

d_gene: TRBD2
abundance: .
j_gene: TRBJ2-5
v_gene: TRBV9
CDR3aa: CASSVGPGLAEGGETQYF
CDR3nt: TGTGCCAGCAGCGTAGGCCCTGGGCTAGCGGAGGGAGGAGAGACCCAGTACTTC

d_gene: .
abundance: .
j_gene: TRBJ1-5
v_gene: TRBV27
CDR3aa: CASSLAGGHQPQHF
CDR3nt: TGTGCCAGCAGTTTAGCGGGGGGGCATCAGCCCCAGCATTTT

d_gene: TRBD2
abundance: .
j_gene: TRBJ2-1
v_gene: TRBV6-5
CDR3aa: CASSYGGGTNEQFF
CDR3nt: TGTGCCAGCAGTTACGGCGGGGGGACGAATGAGCAGTTCTTC

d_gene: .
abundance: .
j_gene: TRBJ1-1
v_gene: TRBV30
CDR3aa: CAWRTAMNTEAFF
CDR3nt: TGTGCCTGGAGGACAGCTATGAACACTGAAGCTTTCTTT

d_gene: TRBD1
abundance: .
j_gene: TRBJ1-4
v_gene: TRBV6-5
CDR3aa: CASSRTGEKLFF
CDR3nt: TGTGCCAGCAGCCGGACAGGTGAAAAACTGTTTTTT

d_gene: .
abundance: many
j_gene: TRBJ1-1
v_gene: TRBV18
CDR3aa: CASSPTVNTEAFF
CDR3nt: TGTGCCAGCTCACCTACAGTGAACACTGAAGCTTTCTTT

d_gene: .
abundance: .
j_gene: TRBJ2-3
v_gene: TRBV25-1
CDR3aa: CASSVYRGADTNTDTQYF
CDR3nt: TGTGCCAGCAGTGTGTATCGTGGAGCTGATACAAACACAGATACGCAGTATTTT

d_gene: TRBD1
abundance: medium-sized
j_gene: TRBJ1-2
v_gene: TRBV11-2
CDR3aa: CASSLVGTGGYYGYTF
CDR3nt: TGTGCCAGCAGCTTAGTAGGGACAGGGGGCTACTATGGCTACACCTTC

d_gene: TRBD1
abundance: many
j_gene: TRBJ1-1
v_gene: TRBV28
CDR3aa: CASSLLTGVNTEAFF
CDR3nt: TGTGCCAGCAGTTTACTTACAGGGGTAAATACTGAAGCTTTCTTT

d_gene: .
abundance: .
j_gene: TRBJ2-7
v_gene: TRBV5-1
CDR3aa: CASSDRSSSYEQYF
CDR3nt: TGCGCCAGCAGCGATAGATCAAGCTCCTACGAGCAGTACTTC

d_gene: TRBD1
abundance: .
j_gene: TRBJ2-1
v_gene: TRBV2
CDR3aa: CASSEMGQGAPANEQFF
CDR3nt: TGTGCCAGCAGTGAAATGGGACAGGGGGCGCCTGCGAATGAGCAGTTCTTC